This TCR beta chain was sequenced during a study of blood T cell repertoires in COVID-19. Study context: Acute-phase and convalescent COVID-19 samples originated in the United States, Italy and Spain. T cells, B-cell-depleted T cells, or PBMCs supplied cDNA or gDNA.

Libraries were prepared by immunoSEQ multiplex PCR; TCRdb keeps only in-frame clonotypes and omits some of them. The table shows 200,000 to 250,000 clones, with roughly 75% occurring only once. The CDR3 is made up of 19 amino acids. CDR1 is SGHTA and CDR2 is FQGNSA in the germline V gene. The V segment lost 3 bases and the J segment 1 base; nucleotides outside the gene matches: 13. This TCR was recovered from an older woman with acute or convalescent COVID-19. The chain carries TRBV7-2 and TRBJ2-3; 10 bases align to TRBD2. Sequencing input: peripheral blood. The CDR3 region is CASSFRPGIAGGRTDTQYF. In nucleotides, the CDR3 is TGTGCCAGCAGCTTCCGTCCCGGAATAGCGGGGGGCCGCACAGATACGCAGTATTTT.